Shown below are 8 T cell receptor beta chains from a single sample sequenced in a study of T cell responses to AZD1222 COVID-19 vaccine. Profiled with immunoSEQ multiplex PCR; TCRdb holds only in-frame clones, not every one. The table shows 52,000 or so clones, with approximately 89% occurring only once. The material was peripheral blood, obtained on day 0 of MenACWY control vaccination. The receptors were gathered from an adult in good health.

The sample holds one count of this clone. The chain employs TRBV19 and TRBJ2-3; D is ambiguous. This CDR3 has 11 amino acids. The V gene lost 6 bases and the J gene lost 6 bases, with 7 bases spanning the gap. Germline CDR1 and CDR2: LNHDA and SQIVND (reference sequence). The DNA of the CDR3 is TGTGCCAGTAGCTTATCCGATACGCAGTATTTT. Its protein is CASSLSDTQYF.

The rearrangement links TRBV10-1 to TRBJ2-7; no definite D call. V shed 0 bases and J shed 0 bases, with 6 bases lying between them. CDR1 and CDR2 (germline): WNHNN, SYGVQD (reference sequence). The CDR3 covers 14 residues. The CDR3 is CASSESGTSYEQYF. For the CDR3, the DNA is TGCGCCAGCAGTGAGTCAGGCACCTCCTACGAGCAGTACTTC.

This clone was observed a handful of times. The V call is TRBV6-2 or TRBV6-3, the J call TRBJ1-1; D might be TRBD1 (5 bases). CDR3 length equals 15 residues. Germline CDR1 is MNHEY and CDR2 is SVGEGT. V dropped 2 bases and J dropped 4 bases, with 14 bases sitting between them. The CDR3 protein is CASSYGARRTTEAFF. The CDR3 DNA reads TGTGCCAGCAGTTACGGGGCTAGGCGGACCACTGAAGCTTTCTTT.

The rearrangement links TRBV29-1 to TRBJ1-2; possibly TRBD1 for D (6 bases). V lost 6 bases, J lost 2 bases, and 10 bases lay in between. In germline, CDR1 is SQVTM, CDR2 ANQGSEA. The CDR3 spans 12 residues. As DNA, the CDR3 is TGCAGCGTATCAGGGGCCAACTATGGCTACACCTTC. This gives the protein CSVSGANYGYTF.

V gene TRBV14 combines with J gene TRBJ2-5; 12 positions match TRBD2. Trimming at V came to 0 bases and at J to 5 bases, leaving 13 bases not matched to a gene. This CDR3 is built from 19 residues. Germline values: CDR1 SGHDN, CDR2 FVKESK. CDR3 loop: CASSQDGGTSGHLGETQYF. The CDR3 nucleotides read TGTGCCAGCAGCCAAGATGGAGGGACTAGCGGGCACCTTGGGGAGACCCAGTACTTC.

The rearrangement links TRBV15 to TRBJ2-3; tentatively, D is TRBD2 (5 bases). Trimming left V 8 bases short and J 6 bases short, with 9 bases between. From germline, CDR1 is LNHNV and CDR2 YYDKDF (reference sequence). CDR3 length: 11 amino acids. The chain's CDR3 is CATGGSDTQYF. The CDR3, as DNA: TGTGCCACCGGAGGTTCTGATACGCAGTATTTT.

The CDR3 protein is CASSDGTTSYNEQFF. The CDR3 nucleotides are TGTGCCAGCAGCGACGGGACTACGTCCTACAATGAGCAGTTCTTC. The chain couples TRBV27 to TRBJ2-1; 7 bases align to TRBD2. Trimming cost V 6 bases and J 1 base; bases outside gene matches: 6. Germline lookup yields CDR1 MNHEY and CDR2 SMNVEV (reference sequence). CDR3 length equals 15 residues.

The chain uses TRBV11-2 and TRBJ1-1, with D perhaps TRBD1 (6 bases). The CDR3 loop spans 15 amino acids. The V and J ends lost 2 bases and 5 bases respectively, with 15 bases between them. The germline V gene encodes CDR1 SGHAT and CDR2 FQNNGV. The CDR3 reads CASSLKGVVVTEAFF. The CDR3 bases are TGTGCCAGCAGCTTAAAGGGGGTAGTAGTGACTGAAGCTTTCTTT.